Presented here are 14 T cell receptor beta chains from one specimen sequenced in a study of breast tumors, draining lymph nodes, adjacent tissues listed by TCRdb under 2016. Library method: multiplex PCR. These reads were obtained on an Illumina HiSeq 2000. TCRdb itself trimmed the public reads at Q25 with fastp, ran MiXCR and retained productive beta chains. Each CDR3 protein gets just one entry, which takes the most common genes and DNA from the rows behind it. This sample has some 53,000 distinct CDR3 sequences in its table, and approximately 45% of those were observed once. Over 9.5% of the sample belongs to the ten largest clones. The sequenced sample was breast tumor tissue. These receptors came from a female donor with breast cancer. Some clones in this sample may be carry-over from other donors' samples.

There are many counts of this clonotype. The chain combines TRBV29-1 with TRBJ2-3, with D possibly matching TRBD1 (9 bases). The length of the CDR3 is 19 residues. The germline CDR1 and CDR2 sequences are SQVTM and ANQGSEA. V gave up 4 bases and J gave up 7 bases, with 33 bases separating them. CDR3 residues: CSVGLGQGRAGVVSNTQYF. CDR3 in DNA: TGCAGCGTTGGACTCGGACAGGGGCGAGCGGGGGTCGTCTCCAATACGCAGTATTTT.

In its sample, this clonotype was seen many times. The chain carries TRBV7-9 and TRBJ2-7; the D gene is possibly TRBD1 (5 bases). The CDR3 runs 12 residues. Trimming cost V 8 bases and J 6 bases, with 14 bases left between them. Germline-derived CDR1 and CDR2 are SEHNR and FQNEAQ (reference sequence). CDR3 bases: TGTGCCAGCGGGCGGCAGGGTCCCGAGCAGTACTTC. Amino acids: CASGRQGPEQYF.

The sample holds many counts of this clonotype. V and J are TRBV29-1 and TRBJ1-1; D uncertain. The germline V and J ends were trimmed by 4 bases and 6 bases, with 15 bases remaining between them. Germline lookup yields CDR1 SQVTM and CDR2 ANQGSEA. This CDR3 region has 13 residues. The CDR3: CSVARGSVPEAFF. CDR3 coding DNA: TGCAGCGTTGCTCGCGGATCGGTTCCTGAAGCTTTCTTT.

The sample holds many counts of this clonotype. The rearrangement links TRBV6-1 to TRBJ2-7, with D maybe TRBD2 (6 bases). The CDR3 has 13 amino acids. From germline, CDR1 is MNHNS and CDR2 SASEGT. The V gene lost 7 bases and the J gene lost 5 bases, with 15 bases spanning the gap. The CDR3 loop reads CASKRGGRNEQYF. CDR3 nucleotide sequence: TGTGCCAGCAAACGTGGAGGGCGCAACGAGCAGTACTTC.

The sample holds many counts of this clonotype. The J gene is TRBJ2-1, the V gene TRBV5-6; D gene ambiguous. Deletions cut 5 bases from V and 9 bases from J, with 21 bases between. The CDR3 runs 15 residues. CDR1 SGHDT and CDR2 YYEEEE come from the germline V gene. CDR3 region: CASSFNPLRPGEQFF. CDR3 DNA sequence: TGTGCCAGCAGTTTTAACCCTCTCAGGCCGGGTGAGCAGTTCTTC.

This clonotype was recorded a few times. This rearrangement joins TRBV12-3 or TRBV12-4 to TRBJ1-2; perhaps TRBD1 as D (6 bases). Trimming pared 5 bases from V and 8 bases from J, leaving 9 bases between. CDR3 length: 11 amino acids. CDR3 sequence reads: CASSTGGGYTF. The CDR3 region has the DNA TGTGCCAGCAGTACCGGGGGCGGCTACACCTTC.

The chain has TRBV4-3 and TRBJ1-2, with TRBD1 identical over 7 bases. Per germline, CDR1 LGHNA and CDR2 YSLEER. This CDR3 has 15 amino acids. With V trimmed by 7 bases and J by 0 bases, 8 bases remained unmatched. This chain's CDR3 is CASNDRVEANYGYTF. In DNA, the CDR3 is TGCGCCAGCAACGACAGGGTCGAGGCTAACTATGGCTACACCTTC.

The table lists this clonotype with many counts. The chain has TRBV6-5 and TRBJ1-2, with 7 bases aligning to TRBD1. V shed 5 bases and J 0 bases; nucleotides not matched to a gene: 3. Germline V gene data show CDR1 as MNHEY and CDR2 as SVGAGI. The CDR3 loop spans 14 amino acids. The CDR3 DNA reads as TGTGCCAGCAGTGTGACAGGGCCTAACTATGGCTACACCTTC. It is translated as CASSVTGPNYGYTF.

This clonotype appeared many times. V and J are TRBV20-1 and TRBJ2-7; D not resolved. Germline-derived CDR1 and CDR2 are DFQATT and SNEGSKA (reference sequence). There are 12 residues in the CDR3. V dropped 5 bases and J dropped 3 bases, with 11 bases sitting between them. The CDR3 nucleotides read TGCAGTGCTGCCCCGGGCAGCTACGAGCAGTACTTC. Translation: CSAAPGSYEQYF.

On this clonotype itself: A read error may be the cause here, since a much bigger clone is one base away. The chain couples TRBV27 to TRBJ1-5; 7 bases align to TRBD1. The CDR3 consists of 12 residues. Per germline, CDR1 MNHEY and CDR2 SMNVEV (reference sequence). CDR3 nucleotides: TGTGCCTCGGGGCACAGGGGTCAGCACCAGCATTTT. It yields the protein CASGHRGQHQHF.

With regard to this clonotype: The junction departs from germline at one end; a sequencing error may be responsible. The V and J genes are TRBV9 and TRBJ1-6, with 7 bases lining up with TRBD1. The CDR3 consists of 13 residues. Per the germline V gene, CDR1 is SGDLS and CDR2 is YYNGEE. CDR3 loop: CASSVVGGSPLHF. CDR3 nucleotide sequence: TGCGCCAGCAGCGTAGTAGGGGGCTCACCCCTCCACTTT.

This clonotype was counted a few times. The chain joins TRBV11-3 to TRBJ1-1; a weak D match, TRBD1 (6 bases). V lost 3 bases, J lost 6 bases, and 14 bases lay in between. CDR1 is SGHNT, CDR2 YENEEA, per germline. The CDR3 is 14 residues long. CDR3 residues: CASSFGGHDPEAFF. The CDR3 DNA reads TGTGCCAGCAGCTTCGGGGGCCACGACCCTGAAGCTTTCTTT.

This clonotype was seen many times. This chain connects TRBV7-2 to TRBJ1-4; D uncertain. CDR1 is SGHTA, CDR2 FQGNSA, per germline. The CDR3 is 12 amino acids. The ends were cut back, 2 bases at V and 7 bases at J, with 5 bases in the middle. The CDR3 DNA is TGTGCCAGCAGCTTATCATTTGAAAAACTGTTTTTT. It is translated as CASSLSFEKLFF.

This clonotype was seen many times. The CDR3 spells CASSFSTSGMGRETQYF. For the CDR3, the DNA is TGTGCCAGCAGCTTTTCGACTAGCGGGATGGGTAGAGAGACCCAGTACTTC. The chain uses TRBV7-2 and TRBJ2-5; 11 bases match TRBD2. This CDR3 has 17 amino acids. Germline V gene lookup returns CDR1 SGHTA and CDR2 FQGNSA. Trimming at V came to 3 bases and at J to 4 bases, leaving 10 bases not matched to a gene.